This T cell receptor beta chain was sequenced in a study of T cells in Graves' hyperthyroidism and ophthalmopathy. Deletions cut 3 bases from V and 2 bases from J, with 17 bases between. CDR1 is SGHTA, CDR2 FQGNSA, per germline. The CDR3 extends over 16 amino acids. RNA transcripts were the template for amplifying TCR beta CDR3 regions. RT-PCR in the first round (using the HTBI primer set) targeted the TCR CDR3. TCRdb ran MiXCR on the multiplex PCR reads and lists one entry per CDR3 protein. The sample consists of about 840,000 distinct CDR3 sequences, 38% of them appearing once. The table lists this clonotype with a few counts.

The sequence derives from a man younger than 35 with Graves' hyperthyroidism. The J gene is TRBJ2-7, the V gene TRBV7-2; the D gene is possibly TRBD1 (7 bases). What was sequenced was blood. The CDR3 loop reads CASSFSPGRGAYEQYF. The CDR3 bases are TGTGCCAGCAGCTTTAGCCCCGGCAGGGGGGCCTACGAGCAGTACTTC.